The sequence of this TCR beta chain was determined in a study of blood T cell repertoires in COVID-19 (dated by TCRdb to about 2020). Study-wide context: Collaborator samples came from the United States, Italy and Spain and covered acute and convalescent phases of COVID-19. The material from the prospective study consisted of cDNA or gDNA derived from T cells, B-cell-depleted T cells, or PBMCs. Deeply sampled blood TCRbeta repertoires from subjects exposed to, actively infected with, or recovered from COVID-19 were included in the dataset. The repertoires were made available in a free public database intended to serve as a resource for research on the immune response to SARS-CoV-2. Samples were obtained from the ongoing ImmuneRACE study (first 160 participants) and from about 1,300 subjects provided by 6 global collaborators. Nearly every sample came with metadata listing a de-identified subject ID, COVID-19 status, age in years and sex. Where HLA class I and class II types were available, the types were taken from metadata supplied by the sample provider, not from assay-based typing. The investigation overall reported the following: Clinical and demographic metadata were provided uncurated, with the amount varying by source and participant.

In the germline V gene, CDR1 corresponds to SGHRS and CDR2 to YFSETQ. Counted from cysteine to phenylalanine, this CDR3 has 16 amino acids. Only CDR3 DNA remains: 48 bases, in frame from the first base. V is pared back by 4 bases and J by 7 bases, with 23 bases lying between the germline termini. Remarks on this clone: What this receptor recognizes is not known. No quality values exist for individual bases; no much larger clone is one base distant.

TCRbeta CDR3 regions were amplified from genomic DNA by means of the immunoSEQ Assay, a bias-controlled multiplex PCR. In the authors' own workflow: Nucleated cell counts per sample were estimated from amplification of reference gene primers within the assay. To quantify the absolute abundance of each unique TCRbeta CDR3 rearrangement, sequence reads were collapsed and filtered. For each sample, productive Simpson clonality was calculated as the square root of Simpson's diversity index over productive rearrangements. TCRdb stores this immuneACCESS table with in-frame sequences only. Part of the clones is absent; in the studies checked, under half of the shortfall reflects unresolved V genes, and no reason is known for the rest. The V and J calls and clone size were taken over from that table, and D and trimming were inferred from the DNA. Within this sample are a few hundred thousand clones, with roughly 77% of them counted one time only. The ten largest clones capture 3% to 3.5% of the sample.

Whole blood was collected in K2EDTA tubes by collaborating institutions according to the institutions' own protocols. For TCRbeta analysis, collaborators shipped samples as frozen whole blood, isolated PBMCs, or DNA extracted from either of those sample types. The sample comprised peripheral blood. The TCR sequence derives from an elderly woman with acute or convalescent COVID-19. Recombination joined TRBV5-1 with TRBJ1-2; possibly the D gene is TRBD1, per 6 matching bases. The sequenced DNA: TGCGCCAGCAGCCCCGGACAGCCTAGGGCCGACTTTGGCTACACCTTC. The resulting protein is CASSPGQPRADFGYTF.